One and the same sample provided the 25 T cell receptor beta chains below, sequenced in a study of T cell changes during pregnancy in multiple sclerosis. Sequencing was performed with immunoSEQ multiplex PCR; in TCRdb, only in-frame clones are kept and a portion is missing. This sample carries 20,000 to 25,000 clones, 86% of them seen once, and the ten largest clones take under 1.3%. The material sequenced was CD4+ T cells from peripheral blood mononuclear cells, taken in the first trimester of pregnancy. These receptors all come from a female donor in good health, enrolled as a control in a pregnancy study.

This clone was counted between two and nine times. The chain carries TRBV6-5 and TRBJ1-1; D unclear. With 2 bases removed from V and 3 bases from J, the gap between germline ends came to 7 bases. The germline V gene encodes CDR1 MNHEY and CDR2 SVGAGI. The CDR3 extends over 13 amino acids. CDR3 amino acids: CASSYGRDTEAFF. CDR3 bases: TGTGCCAGCAGTTACGGCCGTGACACTGAAGCTTTCTTT.

The chain couples TRBV6-1 to TRBJ1-1; possibly TRBD1 for D (5 bases). The ends were cut back, 3 bases at V and 8 bases at J, with 10 bases in the middle. CDR1 is MNHNS and CDR2 is SASEGT in the germline V gene. CDR3 length: 12 amino acids. The CDR3 here is CASSDNRYEAFF. The DNA of the CDR3 is TGTGCCAGCAGTGACAACAGGTACGAAGCTTTCTTT.

The chain carries TRBV28 and TRBJ1-1; TRBD1 matches 7 bases. The CDR3 contains 16 residues. With 3 bases clipped from V and 4 bases from J, the junction kept 11 bases outside the gene matches. The germline gives CDR1 MDHEN, CDR2 SYDVKM. CDR3 amino acids: CASSFRGLKGSTEAFF. CDR3 coding DNA: TGTGCCAGCAGTTTTAGGGGGCTAAAAGGTAGCACTGAAGCTTTCTTT.

V gene TRBV6-1 combines with J gene TRBJ1-5; 7 bases align to TRBD1. This CDR3 contains 16 residues. V trimming: 3 bases; J trimming: 2 bases; junction bases outside the gene matches: 7. Germline loops: CDR1 MNHNS, CDR2 SASEGT. In DNA form, the CDR3 reads TGTGCCAGCAGTGACCTGTCTGGGACAGGCAATCAGCCCCAGCATTTT. Its protein is CASSDLSGTGNQPQHF.

CDR3 in amino acids: CASKTAISGNTIYF. Here the CDR3 DNA reads TGTGCCTCTAAAACAGCCATCTCTGGAAACACCATATATTTT. This chain links TRBV19 with TRBJ1-3; D is unresolved. Deletions cut 11 bases from V and 0 bases from J, with 14 bases between. The CDR3 sequence is 14 residues long. Looked up from germline, CDR1 is LNHDA and CDR2 is SQIVND (reference sequence). Full variable domain (missing parts from reference TRBV19 and TRBJ1-3): DGGITQSPKYLFRKEGQNVTLSCEQNLNHDAMYWYRQDPGQGLRLIYYSQIVNDFQKGDIAEGYSVSREKKESFPLTVTSAQKNPTAFYLCASKTAISGNTIYFGEGSWLTVV.

This chain connects TRBV5-1 to TRBJ2-2, with a possible D match to TRBD2 (6 bases). This CDR3 region has 16 residues. Trimming removed 3 bases at V and 7 bases at J, with 19 bases between. Germline V gene sequence: CDR1 SGHRS, CDR2 YFSETQ. The CDR3 sequence is CASSSHPGLLDGELFF. CDR3 nucleotides: TGCGCCAGCAGCTCCCATCCGGGACTGCTCGACGGGGAGCTGTTTTTT.

The CDR3 region has the DNA TGTGCCAGCAGCTCTAGGACAGGGTCCAGTGGCTACACCTTC. Residues: CASSSRTGSSGYTF. The chain links TRBV7-8 to TRBJ1-2; TRBD1 agrees at 8 bases. Unmatched junction bases numbered 8, after V lost 4 bases and J lost 7 bases. Germline V CDR1 and CDR2: SGHVS, FQNEAQ. The CDR3 is 14 amino acids. Full variable domain (remainder filled in from reference TRBV7-8 and TRBJ1-2): GAGVSQSPRYKVAKRGQDVALRCDPISGHVSLFWYQQALGQGPEFLTYFQNEAQLDKSGLPSDRFFAERPEGSVSTLKIQRTQQEDSAVYLCASSSRTGSSGYTFGSGTRLTVV.

V is TRBV4-3 and J is TRBJ2-1, with 8 bases matching TRBD2. Looked up from germline, CDR1 is LGHNA and CDR2 is YSLEER. This CDR3 has 17 residues. V trimming: 3 bases; J trimming: 0 bases; junction bases outside the gene matches: 7. The CDR3 loop is CASSQVTSAYSYNEQFF. The CDR3 nucleotides read TGCGCCAGCAGCCAGGTGACTAGCGCTTACTCCTACAATGAGCAGTTCTTC.

This clone was counted a single time. The chain links TRBV6-4 to TRBJ1-1, with 7 bases identical to TRBD1. The V gene end was trimmed by 6 bases and the J gene end by 2 bases; junction bases not matched to a gene: 6. The germline gives CDR1 MRHNA, CDR2 SNTAGT. The CDR3 covers 14 residues. The CDR3 sequence is CASSPGTDNTEAFF. For the CDR3, the DNA is TGTGCCAGCAGCCCCGGGACAGACAACACTGAAGCTTTCTTT.

The gene calls are TRBV30 and TRBJ1-6; 9 nucleotides align to TRBD1. Germline V gene data show CDR1 as GTSNPN and CDR2 as SVGIG (reference sequence). Trimming took 2 bases from V and 6 from J; bases not matched to a gene: 5. The CDR3 is 15 residues long. This CDR3 reads CAWSTGTGLNSPLHF. DNA for the CDR3: TGTGCCTGGAGTACAGGGACAGGGCTTAATTCACCCCTCCACTTT.

V usage is TRBV15 and J usage is TRBJ2-3; 9 bases are a match to TRBD1. The CDR3 covers 16 residues. Germline-derived CDR1 and CDR2 are LNHNV and YYDKDF (reference sequence). V lost 5 bases, J lost 1 base, and 7 bases stayed unmatched. CDR3 bases: TGTGCCACCAGCTCGGGACAGGGTGGAGGCACAGATACGCAGTATTTT. Amino acid sequence: CATSSGQGGGTDTQYF.

The CDR3 DNA sequence: TGTGCCAGCAGCTGGGGACAGGGAAACATTCAGTACTTC. Translating gives CASSWGQGNIQYF. The chain couples TRBV7-2 to TRBJ2-4; 9 positions agree with TRBD1. The CDR3 spans 13 residues. Germline CDR1 reads SGHTA; CDR2 reads FQGNSA. The ends lost 4 bases at V and 6 bases at J; junction bases unmatched: 1.

Here the CDR3 reads CASSPQGRLAGFPQETQYF. In nucleotides, the CDR3 is TGTGCCAGCAGCCCCCAGGGAAGACTAGCGGGGTTCCCACAAGAGACCCAGTACTTC. The rearrangement uses TRBV5-5 and TRBJ2-5, with 11 positions matching TRBD2. The CDR3 extends over 19 amino acids. Unmatched junction bases numbered 16, after V lost 4 bases and J lost 2 bases. CDR1 is SGHKS and CDR2 is YYEKEE in the germline V gene (reference sequence). Based on the CDR3 plus reference TRBV5-5 and TRBJ2-5, the full variable domain is DAGVTQSPTHLIKTRGQQVTLRCSPISGHKSVSWYQQVLGQGPQFIFQYYEKEERGRGNFPDRFSARQFPNYSSELNVNALLLGDSALYLCASSPQGRLAGFPQETQYFGPGTRLLVL.

The genes are TRBV28 and TRBJ2-1; 9 bases are a match to TRBD1. J gave up 4 bases and V 6 bases, and 10 bases lay outside the gene matches. The length of the CDR3 is 16 residues. Germline CDR1 reads MDHEN; CDR2 reads SYDVKM. The chain's CDR3 is CASSPVRDRAYNEQFF. Here the CDR3 DNA reads TGTGCCAGCAGCCCGGTCCGGGACAGGGCATACAATGAGCAGTTCTTC.

This clone was seen more than once but under ten times. The rearrangement joins TRBV28 to TRBJ1-5, with 7 nucleotides matching TRBD1. The germline CDR1 and CDR2 sequences are MDHEN and SYDVKM. The CDR3 runs 16 residues. The ends lost 2 bases at V and 1 base at J; junction bases unmatched: 5. The CDR3 DNA sequence: TGTGCCAGCAGTTTACTGTCAGGGGGAAGCAATCAGCCCCAGCATTTT. Translated: CASSLLSGGSNQPQHF. Full variable domain (remainder filled in from reference TRBV28 and TRBJ1-5): DVKVTQSSRYLVKRTGEKVFLECVQDMDHENMFWYRQDPGLGLRLIYFSYDVKMKEKGDIPEGYSVSREKKERFSLILESASTNQTSMYLCASSLLSGGSNQPQHFGDGTRLSIL.

The rearrangement uses TRBV19 and TRBJ1-4, with D unresolved. V dropped 5 bases and J dropped 0 bases, with 13 bases sitting between them. The CDR3 is made up of 16 amino acids. From germline, CDR1 is LNHDA and CDR2 SQIVND (reference sequence). The CDR3 spells CASSQRRIATNEKLFF. The CDR3 nucleotides read TGTGCCAGTAGTCAGCGGCGAATCGCAACTAATGAAAAACTGTTTTTT.

This clone is judged medium-sized. The J gene is TRBJ2-3, the V gene TRBV6-4, with D possibly TRBD1 on 6 matching bases. V lost 3 bases and J lost 5, with 9 bases in between. In germline, CDR1 is MRHNA, CDR2 SNTAGT. The CDR3 totals 13 residues. The CDR3 sequence is CASSESGEDTQYF. The CDR3 nucleotides are TGTGCCAGCAGTGAGTCAGGGGAAGATACGCAGTATTTT.

The chain employs TRBV18 and TRBJ1-1; D gene ambiguous. Looked up from germline, CDR1 is KGHSH and CDR2 is LQKENI. The length of the CDR3 is 14 residues. V lost 3 bases, J lost 1 base, and 9 bases lay in between. The CDR3 nucleotides read TGTGCCAGCTCACCCCAACAGAAGAACACTGAAGCTTTCTTT. Translation: CASSPQQKNTEAFF.

The chain employs TRBV7-2 and TRBJ1-2, with D possibly matching TRBD1 (6 bases). Trimming shortened V by 4 bases and J by 7 bases, and 25 bases separated the two germline ends. Germline V gene data show CDR1 as SGHTA and CDR2 as FQGNSA. The CDR3 has 17 amino acids. The CDR3 DNA follows: TGTGCCAGCAGCTCCCCCGGTGGGGGGGCGCAGTCTCGTGGCTACACCTTC. It specifies CASSSPGGGAQSRGYTF.

The rearrangement joins TRBV11-1 to TRBJ2-7; 7 bases match TRBD1. The V gene end was trimmed by 4 bases and the J gene end by 4 bases; junction bases not matched to a gene: 1. This CDR3 is built from 12 residues. Germline CDR1 reads SGHAT; CDR2 reads FQDESV (reference sequence). CDR3 in DNA: TGTGCCAGCAGCTCACAGGGGTACGAGCAGTACTTC. It yields the protein CASSSQGYEQYF.

This clone was recorded once. This chain joins TRBV5-4 and TRBJ2-2, with 14 bases that match TRBD2. The CDR3 totals 16 residues. The J segment lost 0 bases and the V segment lost 5 bases, leaving 0 bases of the junction unmatched. CDR1 is SGHNT, CDR2 YYREEE, per germline (reference sequence). This CDR3 is CASRTSGGANTGELFF. CDR3 DNA sequence: TGTGCCAGCAGGACTAGCGGGGGGGCGAACACCGGGGAGCTGTTTTTT.

V is TRBV19 and J is TRBJ1-5, with D maybe TRBD1 (6 bases). V lost 5 bases and J 2 bases, leaving 13 bases between the germline ends. The CDR3 loop spans 15 amino acids. Germline CDR1 LNHDA, CDR2 SQIVND (reference sequence). The chain's CDR3 is CASSAGGAGNQPQHF. The CDR3 DNA follows: TGTGCCAGTAGTGCGGGGGGGGCGGGCAATCAGCCCCAGCATTTT.

This chain joins TRBV27 and TRBJ2-3; 16 bases map to TRBD2. V shed 6 bases, J shed 4 bases, and the junction held 10 bases outside the gene matches. Germline values: CDR1 MNHEY, CDR2 SMNVEV (reference sequence). This CDR3 has 18 amino acids. The CDR3 is CASSHFPGLAGGADTQYF. CDR3 nucleotides: TGTGCCAGCAGCCACTTTCCGGGACTAGCGGGAGGGGCAGATACGCAGTATTTT.

This chain joins TRBV6-1 and TRBJ2-5; 9 nucleotides line up with TRBD2. Trimming took 6 bases from V and 2 from J; bases not matched to a gene: 7. Germline CDR1 reads MNHNS; CDR2 reads SASEGT. This CDR3 is built from 15 residues. This chain's CDR3 is CASRLGAGGQETQYF. The CDR3 DNA reads as TGTGCCAGCAGGCTGGGGGCGGGAGGGCAAGAGACCCAGTACTTC.

A note on this clone: At one boundary the junction diverges from the germline segment, which might be a read error. The chain links TRBV6-6 to TRBJ2-1, with TRBD1 identical over 7 bases. This CDR3 region has 15 residues. CDR1 and CDR2 (germline): MNHNY, SVGAGI (reference sequence). The CDR3 DNA reads as TGTGCCAGCAGAACGAACCGGGACAGCAACAATGGGCAGTTCTTC. This translates into CASRTNRDSNNGQFF.